Described below is a single TCR beta chain sequence and its context. Antigen: not known. Everyone who gave samples was a healthy Caucasian. This record comes from a study of identical twins. Germline V gene lookup returns CDR1 SGHTA and CDR2 FQGNSA. This CDR3 has 15 residues. V dropped 6 bases and J dropped 5; count of bases not matched to a gene: 9. Whole-study results and caveats: Fewer insertions were carried by abundant cord blood beta clonotypes, but none was seen in memory repertoires. Twin-shared out-of-frame alpha sequences were enriched for low generation probability. In beta out-of-frame sequences, the excess sharing between twins was weaker.

TCRdb re-called the 5' RACE reads with MiXCR, one entry per CDR3 protein. The data hold some 590,000 distinct CDR3 sequences, with more than 9% observed a single time. The same data also contributed to another study, on yellow fever vaccine responses in identical twins.

This sequence originates from a young woman in good health. V usage is TRBV7-2 and J usage is TRBJ2-1; 8 bases line up with TRBD1. Sequencing was carried out using PBMCs. The CDR3 coding sequence is TGTGCCAGCAGTCGTGCGGCGGACAGGGACAATGAGCAGTTCTTC. Translation: CASSRAADRDNEQFF. The variable domain in full, with the rest retrieved from reference TRBV7-2 and TRBJ2-1, is GAGVSQSPSNKVTEKGKDVELRCDPISGHTALYWYRQSLGQGLEFLIYFQGNSAPDKSGLPSDRFSAERTGGSVSTLTIQRTQQEDSAVYLCASSRAADRDNEQFFGPGTRLTVL.